The clone carrying this T cell receptor (beta chain) turned up a few times. Its antigen is not identified. This record belongs to a study of human T cells and chemical hapten exposure. Study at large: Patients, a majority of them female, were diagnosed with alopecia areata, totalis or universalis.

TCRdb reanalysed the RACE reads using MiXCR and keeps one entry per CDR3 protein. The data show roughly 100,000 distinct CDR3 sequences, with 30% to 35% seen just once and 2.5% to 3% held by the top ten. Trimming removed 5 bases from V and 0 bases from J, with 11 bases in between. There are 15 residues in the CDR3. Germline V lookup: CDR1 SEHNR, CDR2 FQNEAQ (reference sequence). Study-level findings and limits: High-frequency TCRs, those above 1 in 1000, stayed the same after DPC sensitization.

Time point noted: patch test 3, about 24 weeks after DPC sensitization. Noted treatment: therapeutic diphenylcyclopropenone sensitization with weekly scalp DPC. Samples of blood were obtained prior to the application of each patch test. Sequences were derived from whole blood, sampled in connection with sensitization to the hapten diphenylcyclopropenone (DPC). The chain links TRBV7-9 to TRBJ2-1; D is possibly TRBD1 (6 bases). This clonotype originated in a man aged 35 to 55 with alopecia areata. Some clones in this sample may be carry-over from other donors' samples. DNA for the CDR3: TGTGCCAGCAGCGAGAGAGGGGGCTCCTACAATGAGCAGTTCTTC. Translating gives CASSERGGSYNEQFF.